One sample yielded the 14 T cell receptor beta chains listed below, sequenced in a study of T cells in Graves' hyperthyroidism and ophthalmopathy. TCR beta CDR3 regions were amplified from RNA transcripts. The TCR CDR3 first-round RT-PCR relied on the HTBI primer set. TCRdb reanalysed the multiplex PCR reads using MiXCR and keeps one entry per CDR3 protein. The sample includes under 800,000 distinct CDR3 sequences, 13% to 15% of them seen just once. What was sequenced was blood. The receptors stem from a woman aged 18-30 years with Graves' hyperthyroidism.

This clonotype was counted only a few times. This chain uses TRBV19 with TRBJ2-1; tentatively, D is TRBD1 (6 bases). The CDR3 sequence is 16 residues long. Germline CDR1 is LNHDA and CDR2 is SQIVND (reference sequence). V was trimmed by 5 bases and J by 0 bases, leaving 14 bases between them. The CDR3 nucleotides read TGTGCCAGTAGTTTCCAGGGGAAGAGCTCCTACAATGAGCAGTTCTTC. This translates into CASSFQGKSSYNEQFF.

The rearrangement joins TRBV28 to TRBJ2-7, with 7 nucleotides matching TRBD2. J was trimmed by 5 bases and V by 8 bases; bases with no gene match: 12. The germline V gene has CDR1 MDHEN and CDR2 SYDVKM. The CDR3 runs to 14 residues. The CDR3, as DNA: TGTGCCAGCGGATCACGGGGGGAGAACGACGAGCAGTACTTC. Its protein product is CASGSRGENDEQYF. The full variable domain, rest sourced from reference TRBV28 and TRBJ2-7, is DVKVTQSSRYLVKRTGEKVFLECVQDMDHENMFWYRQDPGLGLRLIYFSYDVKMKEKGDIPEGYSVSREKKERFSLILESASTNQTSMYLCASGSRGENDEQYFGPGTRLTVT.

The chain uses TRBV15 and TRBJ2-1; D gene ambiguous. V lost 1 base and J 6 bases, leaving 16 bases between the germline ends. Per the germline V gene, CDR1 is LNHNV and CDR2 is YYDKDF (reference sequence). The CDR3 runs 16 residues. CDR3 nucleotides: TGTGCCACCAGCAGAGGATATAGTCTCACTTTCAATGAGCAGTTCTTC. Amino acid sequence: CATSRGYSLTFNEQFF.

This clonotype came up many times. J is TRBJ2-5 and V is TRBV20-1; 11 bases agree with TRBD2. This CDR3 is built from 14 residues. Germline lookup yields CDR1 DFQATT and CDR2 SNEGSKA (reference sequence). V shed 6 bases, J shed 4 bases, and the junction held 7 bases outside the gene matches. The CDR3 region has the DNA TGCAGTGCCAGGGGACTAGCGGAGAGAGAGACCCAGTACTTC. It is translated as CSARGLAERETQYF.

The table lists this clonotype with a few counts. The V call is TRBV7-8, the J call TRBJ2-5, with D tentatively TRBD1 or TRBD2 (5 bases each). Germline CDR1 is SGHVS and CDR2 is FQNEAQ. The CDR3 spans 16 residues. With 3 bases removed from V and 6 bases from J, the gap between germline ends came to 20 bases. CDR3 residues: CASSFSPEAGRQTQYF. CDR3 coding DNA: TGTGCCAGCAGCTTCTCCCCCGAGGCAGGGAGACAGACCCAGTACTTC.

CDR3 nucleotides: TGTGCCAGCAGCTTAGCCTGGGGCGCAACTAATGAAAAACTGTTTTTT. Protein product: CASSLAWGATNEKLFF. The chain employs TRBV7-2 and TRBJ1-4; a possible D gene is TRBD1 (5 bases). Trimming took off 0 bases at V and 0 bases at J, with 8 bases between the two ends. The CDR3 spans 16 residues. Per germline, CDR1 SGHTA and CDR2 FQGNSA.

In its sample, this clonotype was seen a few times. This chain connects TRBV18 to TRBJ2-6; D gene unclear. The V and J ends lost 4 bases and 2 bases respectively, with 12 bases between them. CDR3 length: 16 amino acids. CDR1 and CDR2 from the germline V gene are KGHSH and LQKENI. The CDR3 sequence: CASSRSFVAGANVLTF. The CDR3 DNA reads TGTGCCAGCTCACGGTCATTTGTAGCTGGGGCCAACGTCCTGACTTTC.

In this sample, this clonotype turned up a few times. This chain joins TRBV29-1 and TRBJ1-2; D may be TRBD1 (6 bases). V was cut by 4 bases and J by 2 bases, with 8 bases left in between. Germline CDR1 SQVTM, CDR2 ANQGSEA. This CDR3 has 12 amino acids. CDR3 protein: CSVAQGNYGYTF. The CDR3 nucleotides are TGCAGCGTTGCACAGGGAAACTATGGCTACACCTTC. Using reference TRBV29-1 and TRBJ1-2 for the parts outside the CDR3, the full variable domain is SAVISQKPSRDICQRGTSLTIQCQVDSQVTMMFWYRQQPGQSLTLIATANQGSEATYESGFVIDKFPISRPNLTFSTLTVSNMSPEDSSIYLCSVAQGNYGYTFGSGTRLTVV.

J is TRBJ2-5 and V is TRBV6-2 or TRBV6-3; TRBD2 agrees at 8 bases. This CDR3 comprises 15 residues. In germline, CDR1 is MNHEY, CDR2 SVGEGT. The ends lost 6 bases at V and 2 bases at J; junction bases unmatched: 8. CDR3: CASSPGTSVQETQYF. The CDR3, as DNA: TGTGCCAGCAGCCCCGGGACTAGTGTTCAAGAGACCCAGTACTTC.

This chain links TRBV6-1 with TRBJ1-2; D is ambiguous. The CDR3 extends over 12 amino acids. Trimming took off 7 bases at V and 2 bases at J, with 8 bases between the two ends. Germline CDR1 is MNHNS and CDR2 is SASEGT. The CDR3 sequence: CASTTENYGYTF. The DNA of the CDR3 is TGTGCCAGCACCACAGAGAACTATGGCTACACCTTC.

On this clonotype: This sequence may be a read error, since a much larger clone differs from it by one base. V usage is TRBV18 and J usage is TRBJ1-2; 10 bases line up with TRBD1. The CDR3 totals 14 residues. The germline CDR1 and CDR2 sequences are KGHSH and LQKENI. The CDR3 protein is CAGSPRQGASGYTF. In DNA, the CDR3 is TGTGCCGGCTCACCGCGACAGGGGGCATCTGGCTACACCTTC.

This sequence joins TRBV7-9 and TRBJ1-2; weak D call: TRBD1 (5 bases). The CDR3 runs to 14 residues. From germline, CDR1 is SEHNR and CDR2 FQNEAQ (reference sequence). V was pared by 1 base and J by 7 bases, with 13 bases between. The CDR3 region has the DNA TGTGCCAGCAGCTTAGAGGCAGGGATCGGTGGCTACACCTTC. This gives the protein CASSLEAGIGGYTF.

This clonotype was found many times. V and J are TRBV6-6 and TRBJ1-2; D unclear. V was clipped by 2 bases and J by 7 bases, with 11 bases between them. The germline CDR1 and CDR2 sequences are MNHNY and SVGAGI (reference sequence). The CDR3 runs 13 residues. This CDR3 is CASSYKEGSGYTF. The CDR3 nucleotides are TGTGCCAGCAGTTACAAAGAAGGGAGTGGCTACACCTTC.

Only a few counts were recorded for this clonotype. This chain links TRBV5-1 with TRBJ2-6, with no clear D. CDR3 length: 13 residues. Germline V gene lookup returns CDR1 SGHRS and CDR2 YFSETQ. The V gene lost 2 bases and the J gene lost 3 bases, with 3 bases spanning the gap. This chain's CDR3 is CASSFGGANVLTF. DNA of the CDR3: TGCGCCAGCAGCTTCGGTGGGGCCAACGTCCTGACTTTC. The full variable domain, in which reference TRBV5-1 and TRBJ2-6 provide the parts outside the CDR3, is KAGVTQTPRYLIKTRGQQVTLSCSPISGHRSVSWYQQTPGQGLQFLFEYFSETQRNKGNFPGRFSGRQFSNSRSEMNVSTLELGDSALYLCASSFGGANVLTFGAGSRLTVL.